The next 18 T cell receptor beta chains were all read from a single sample in a study of CD8+ T cells in alopecia areata. cDNA reverse transcribed from extracted RNA served as the sequencing template. Clones were read by immunoSEQ multiplex PCR, and TCRdb kept only the in-frame ones, dropping some. Of over 250,000 clones listed, over 45% are singletons. As to treatment: oral pan-JAK inhibitor, 5-10 mg twice daily. Source: CD4+ T cells sorted from blood, taken around week 53, from a patient treated with tofacitinib. These receptors originate from a human donor with alopecia areata.

Only a few counts were recorded for this clone. The chain is built from TRBV27 and TRBJ2-7, with D possibly TRBD1 on 6 matching bases. This CDR3 is 13 amino acids long. V lost 6 bases and J 2 bases, leaving 11 bases between the germline ends. In germline, CDR1 is MNHEY, CDR2 SMNVEV (reference sequence). Written as DNA, the CDR3 is TGTGCCAGCAGGCTACAGGGAGCCTACGAGCAGTACTTC. Translation gives CASRLQGAYEQYF.

The rearrangement uses TRBV30 and TRBJ1-6; 9 bases are shared with TRBD1. The CDR3 loop spans 15 amino acids. The germline gives CDR1 GTSNPN, CDR2 SVGIG (reference sequence). J lost 10 bases, V lost 5 bases, and 12 bases had no gene match. In DNA, the CDR3 is TGTGCCTGGCGCGGGGATGGACAGGGGAGGTCACCCCTCCACTTT. It codes for CAWRGDGQGRSPLHF.

The J gene is TRBJ1-1, the V gene TRBV5-1; D is ambiguous. CDR1 is SGHRS and CDR2 is YFSETQ in the germline V gene. This CDR3 is built from 15 residues. Between the trimmed V and J ends, which lost 3 bases and 8 bases, there was a span of 20 bases. CDR3 sequence (DNA): TGCGCCAGCAGCTCTGGTGTCCAGCAAGGAGGCGAAGCTTTCTTT. Translating it yields CASSSGVQQGGEAFF.

This clone was seen once. The chain uses TRBV11-2 and TRBJ1-2; TRBD1 might be the D (5 bases). The CDR3 is made up of 13 amino acids. The germline CDR1 and CDR2 sequences are SGHAT and FQNNGV. Deletions cut 0 bases from V and 5 bases from J, with 7 bases between. In DNA, the CDR3 is TGTGCCAGCAGCTTAGAGAGGGGATATGGCTACACCTTC. It is translated as CASSLERGYGYTF.

The chain carries TRBV9 and TRBJ1-2; 8 bases agree with TRBD1. Germline lookup yields CDR1 SGDLS and CDR2 YYNGEE. The CDR3 length is 16 residues. With 1 base clipped from V and 7 bases from J, the junction kept 12 bases outside the gene matches. The CDR3 bases are TGTGCCAGCAGCGTACTGAGGACAGGGTATGAAGGTGGCTACACCTTC. This codes for CASSVLRTGYEGGYTF.

In its sample, this clone was seen once. The chain uses TRBV25-1 and TRBJ2-3; D is possibly TRBD2 (6 bases). This CDR3 is built from 14 residues. CDR1 is MGHDK and CDR2 is SYGVNS in the germline V gene. Trimming cost V 4 bases and J 0 bases, with 8 bases left between them. The CDR3 region is CASSVGTSTDTQYF. The DNA of the CDR3 is TGTGCCAGCAGTGTGGGGACTAGCACAGATACGCAGTATTTT. The variable domain in full, completed from reference TRBV25-1 and TRBJ2-3, reads EADIYQTPRYLVIGTGKKITLECSQTMGHDKMYWYQQDPGMELHLIHYSYGVNSTEKGDLSSESTVSRIRTEHFPLTLESARPSHTSQYLCASSVGTSTDTQYFGPGTRLTVL.

This chain connects TRBV12-5 to TRBJ2-7, with a possible D match to TRBD2 (5 bases). CDR1 is LGHNT and CDR2 is FRNRAP in the germline V gene. V shed 7 bases and J shed 3 bases, with 25 bases lying between them. This CDR3 is 17 amino acids long. Here the CDR3 DNA reads TGTGCTAGTGCCCTAAGGGCAGCGGAAATCGATTTCTACGAGCAGTACTTC. Residues: CASALRAAEIDFYEQYF.

The CDR3 DNA follows: TGTGCCCGACCACCGCCGGACTATGGCTACACCTTC. Translating it yields CARPPPDYGYTF. The V call is TRBV30, the J call TRBJ1-2, with unresolved D. With 8 bases removed from V and 3 bases from J, the gap between germline ends came to 13 bases. The CDR3 covers 12 residues. Germline V gene data show CDR1 as GTSNPN and CDR2 as SVGIG (reference sequence).

J is TRBJ2-1 and V is TRBV5-1, with D unclear. This CDR3 spans 13 amino acids. Germline V CDR1 and CDR2: SGHRS, YFSETQ. Trimming shortened V by 0 bases and J by 5 bases, and 6 bases separated the two germline ends. CDR3 protein: CASSLVLNNEQFF. The CDR3 region has the DNA TGCGCCAGCAGCTTGGTGCTTAACAATGAGCAGTTCTTC.

V and J are TRBV6-5 and TRBJ2-5; possibly TRBD1 for D (6 bases). CDR3 length equals 11 residues. Germline-derived CDR1 and CDR2 are MNHEY and SVGAGI. V was clipped by 5 bases and J by 10 bases, with 11 bases between them. CDR3 sequence: CASSERGIQYF. The CDR3 coding sequence is TGTGCCAGCAGTGAAAGGGGGATCCAGTACTTC.

J is TRBJ1-3 and V is TRBV30, with 9 bases matching TRBD1. Germline V gene data show CDR1 as GTSNPN and CDR2 as SVGIG (reference sequence). J lost 0 bases, V lost 5 bases, and 2 bases had no gene match. This CDR3 has 14 residues. CDR3 sequence: CAWGTGSSGNTIYF. The CDR3 DNA follows: TGTGCCTGGGGGACAGGGAGCTCTGGAAACACCATATATTTT.

This clone came up a few times. The chain combines TRBV7-9 with TRBJ1-2; possible D gene TRBD1, 5 bases. V lost 1 base, J lost 4 bases, and 13 bases lay in between. Germline V gives CDR1 SEHNR, CDR2 FQNEAQ (reference sequence). CDR3 length: 15 residues. The CDR3 spells CASSLVVGPVYGYTF. As DNA, the CDR3 is TGTGCCAGCAGCTTAGTGGTGGGGCCGGTCTATGGCTACACCTTC. Based on the CDR3 plus reference TRBV7-9 and TRBJ1-2, the full variable domain is DTGVSQNPRHKITKRGQNVTFRCDPISEHNRLYWYRQTLGQGPEFLTYFQNEAQLEKSRLLSDRFSAERPKGSFSTLEIQRTEQGDSAMYLCASSLVVGPVYGYTFGSGTRLTVV.

The gene calls are TRBV30 and TRBJ1-2, with D possibly being TRBD1 (6 bases). Germline values: CDR1 GTSNPN, CDR2 SVGIG (reference sequence). The V and J ends lost 0 bases and 2 bases respectively, with 13 bases between them. CDR3 size: 15 residues. CDR3: CAWSVRGTTNYGYTF. CDR3 DNA sequence: TGTGCCTGGAGTGTACGGGGGACAACCAACTATGGCTACACCTTC.

The V gene is TRBV9, the J gene TRBJ2-5; 8 bases align to TRBD1. Germline CDR1 reads SGDLS; CDR2 reads YYNGEE. J was trimmed by 6 bases and V by 0 bases; bases with no gene match: 4. The CDR3 has 14 amino acids. CDR3 DNA sequence: TGTGCCAGCAGCGTAGGCAGGGGGCCGCAGACCCAGTACTTC. Translation gives CASSVGRGPQTQYF.

The chain recombines TRBV29-1 with TRBJ1-2, with 11 bases lining up with TRBD1. Germline assignment: CDR1 SQVTM and CDR2 ANQGSEA. Trimming took 4 bases from V and 4 from J; bases not matched to a gene: 11. The CDR3 covers 16 residues. Here the CDR3 reads CSVVPRTGGDPYGYTF. In DNA form, the CDR3 reads TGCAGCGTTGTTCCAAGGACAGGGGGCGATCCCTATGGCTACACCTTC.

The chain is built from TRBV6-5 and TRBJ1-2; D uncertain. Germline CDR1 is MNHEY and CDR2 is SVGAGI. CDR3 size: 14 residues. Trimming cost V 0 bases and J 8 bases, with 13 bases left between them. The CDR3 here is CASSYSTQRGGYTF. CDR3 nucleotides: TGTGCCAGCAGTTACTCGACACAGCGTGGAGGCTACACCTTC.

The CDR3 sequence: CASSLGSSGAVDTQYF. The CDR3 nucleotides are TGCGCCAGCAGCCTTGGGAGCAGCGGGGCGGTAGATACGCAGTATTTT. The chain has TRBV5-1 and TRBJ2-3, with 7 bases identical to TRBD2. V lost 4 bases, J lost 5 bases, and 13 bases stayed unmatched. Germline V lookup: CDR1 SGHRS, CDR2 YFSETQ. The length of the CDR3 is 16 residues.

This clone was recorded a few times. The CDR3 region has the DNA TGTGCCTGGGGGGTAGGGACCCTCGGCAATTCACCCCTCCACTTT. Residues: CAWGVGTLGNSPLHF. This chain uses TRBV30 with TRBJ1-6, with D perhaps matching TRBD1 (5 bases). Trimming left V 5 bases short and J 7 bases short, with 18 bases between. Germline V gives CDR1 GTSNPN, CDR2 SVGIG (reference sequence). The CDR3 is made up of 15 amino acids.